Listed here are 27 T cell receptor beta chains from one sample, sequenced in a study of CD8+CD57+ T cells in acquired aplastic anemia. Patients chosen for sequencing had shown CD8+CD57+ cell expansion by flow cytometry. Template material for TCR beta VDJ and CDR3 profiling consisted of genomic DNA. TCRdb re-analysed the reads in MiXCR, keeping a single row per CDR3 protein. The sample has 450,000 to 600,000 distinct CDR3 sequences; around 33% are singletons. Sequencing was performed on sorted CD4+, CD8+, or CD8+CD57+ T cells (not recorded which) from PBMCs. These receptors all stem from a human donor with aplastic anemia.

This clonotype was found a few times. Being one base from a much bigger clone, this may be a read error. V usage is TRBV10-3 and J usage is TRBJ2-7; 9 bases are shared with TRBD2. J gave up 4 bases and V 0 bases, and 4 bases lay outside the gene matches. Germline V gene lookup returns CDR1 ENHRY and CDR2 SYGVKD. The CDR3 is 15 amino acids. CDR3 in DNA: TGTGCCATCAGTGAGTCAGGGCGGGGGGGGTACGAGCAGTACTTC. Its translation is CAISESGRGGYEQYF.

As concerns this clonotype: Germline and junction disagree at one end, which may indicate a read error. The rearrangement joins TRBV20-1 to TRBJ2-6, with no clear D. The CDR3 loop spans 16 amino acids. The germline V gene has CDR1 DFQATT and CDR2 SNEGSKA (reference sequence). The CDR3 loop reads CSAGDVVLSGANVLTF. CDR3 bases: TGCAGTGCTGGAGATGTCGTGCTCTCTGGGGCCAACGTCCTGACTTTC.

This clonotype came up many times. The gene calls are TRBV9 and TRBJ1-1; D possibly corresponds to TRBD1 (5 bases). The germline V gene has CDR1 SGDLS and CDR2 YYNGEE. V shed 3 bases and J shed 11 bases, with 17 bases lying between them. The CDR3 loop spans 13 amino acids. The CDR3 is CASSADSFETAFF. The CDR3 nucleotides read TGTGCCAGCAGCGCAGACAGCTTCGAGACGGCTTTCTTT.

This clonotype was detected ten times or more. The rearrangement links TRBV7-8 to TRBJ2-7, with TRBD2 matching over 10 bases. From germline, CDR1 is SGHVS and CDR2 FQNEAQ. Losses at the gene ends were 1 base for V and 2 bases for J; bases not matched to a gene: 2. The CDR3 extends over 15 amino acids. The CDR3 nucleotides are TGTGCCAGCAGCTTAGATAGCGGGAGGACCTACGAGCAGTACTTC. This codes for CASSLDSGRTYEQYF.

This clonotype was picked up many times. The V and J genes are TRBV5-1 and TRBJ1-6, with 7 bases lining up with TRBD1. V was clipped by 1 base and J by 6 bases; unmatched bases: 4. Germline CDR1 reads SGHRS; CDR2 reads YFSETQ. This CDR3 is built from 15 residues. The CDR3 region is CASSLLRDSNSPLHF. DNA for the CDR3: TGCGCCAGCAGCTTGCTCCGGGACAGTAATTCACCCCTCCACTTT.

This clonotype was seen only once. This chain joins TRBV7-2 and TRBJ2-7, with 8 bases that match TRBD2. The CDR3 has 15 amino acids. Germline trimming cut 3 bases from V and 0 bases from J; bases unmatched to any gene: 4. CDR1 SGHTA and CDR2 FQGNSA come from the germline V gene. The CDR3 here is CASSLSLAGSYEQYF. The CDR3 coding sequence is TGTGCCAGCAGCTTGAGCCTAGCGGGCTCCTACGAGCAGTACTTC.

This clonotype was observed a single time. A read error may be the cause here, since a much bigger clone is one base away. The chain employs TRBV24-1 and TRBJ2-1; 8 positions agree with TRBD1. The V gene's germline CDR1 is KGHDR and CDR2 SFDVKD. The CDR3 has 14 amino acids. The CDR3 DNA is TGTGCCATCAGTGAGGCAGGGGGCAGTGCGGGGCAGTTCTTC. It specifies CAISEAGGSAGQFF.

CDR3: CASTSGAISGNTIYF. The CDR3 DNA follows: TGTGCCAGCACCTCGGGGGCAATCTCTGGAAACACCATATATTTT. This chain uses TRBV25-1 with TRBJ1-3; D is perhaps TRBD1 (6 bases). Trimming removed 7 bases from V and 0 bases from J, with 13 bases in between. The CDR3 spans 15 residues. The germline gives CDR1 MGHDK, CDR2 SYGVNS.

This clonotype was picked up one time. In this CDR3 the conserved last residue, phenylalanine or tryptophan, is missing, so a read error is likely. The V call is TRBV11-1, the J call TRBJ1-2, with 9 bases identical to TRBD1. V was pared by 1 base and J by 4 bases, with 10 bases of the junction left unmatched. Germline V gene lookup returns CDR1 SGHAT and CDR2 FQDESV (reference sequence). This CDR3 is built from 17 residues. The CDR3 coding sequence is TGTGCCAGCAGCTTAGACCCGGGACAGGGTTCGGCCTATGGCTACACCCTC. The encoded protein is CASSLDPGQGSAYGYTL.

This clonotype occurred a few times. A junction end diverges from the germline sequence, so it may reflect a read error. The V gene is TRBV4-2, the J gene TRBJ2-1, with TRBD2 matching over 13 bases. Germline CDR1 reads LGHNA; CDR2 reads YNFKEQ. The CDR3 runs to 17 residues. The DNA for the CDR3 is TGTGCCAGCAGCCAAGCTTTTGAGACTAGCGGGAGGATCTGGGGGGTCTTC. Protein: CASSQAFETSGRIWGVF.

The chain joins TRBV29-1 to TRBJ2-7; 8 positions match TRBD2. CDR3 length: 11 residues. The V gene's germline CDR1 is SQVTM and CDR2 ANQGSEA. The CDR3 reads CAVAGSYEQYF. CDR3 DNA: TGCGCGGTAGCGGGGAGCTACGAGCAGTACTTC.

This clonotype was detected only a few times. This chain connects TRBV5-6 to TRBJ2-2; the D is unclear. CDR3 length: 16 residues. CDR1 is SGHDT and CDR2 is YYEEEE in the germline V gene. The V end lost 3 bases, the J end lost 8 bases, and 20 bases lay between the germline ends. CDR3 DNA sequence: TGTGCCAGCAGCTCGGTCAGTCTGGTATCGACGGGGGAGCTGTTTTTT. Translated: CASSSVSLVSTGELFF.

A single count supports this clonotype. A single base separates this from a much larger clone, so it may be a read error. The chain joins TRBV25-1 to TRBJ2-7; 8 positions agree with TRBD2. Germline V gene lookup returns CDR1 MGHDK and CDR2 SYGVNS. This CDR3 contains 16 residues. CDR3 region: CASSVGDLAGPYEQHF. The CDR3 DNA is TGTGCCAGCAGCGTAGGAGATCTAGCGGGCCCCTACGAGCAGCACTTC.

V usage is TRBV6-5 and J usage is TRBJ1-1; 8 bases match TRBD1. This CDR3 comprises 14 residues. Germline V lookup: CDR1 MNHEY, CDR2 SVGAGI. The V gene end was trimmed by 2 bases and the J gene end by 7 bases; junction bases not matched to a gene: 6. CDR3 sequence (DNA): TGTGCCAGCAGTTACGTAGGGACAGGCTATGAAGCTTTCTTT. Its translation is CASSYVGTGYEAFF.

In its sample, this clonotype was seen a few times. Possible read error: a much larger clone is one base away. V gene TRBV2 combines with J gene TRBJ2-7; no clear D. Trimming pared 1 base from V and 0 bases from J, leaving 10 bases between. This CDR3 is 15 amino acids long. CDR1 SNHLY and CDR2 FYNNEI come from the germline V gene. The CDR3 nucleotides read TGTGCCAGCAGTGAAGGGGAACAGAGCTCCTACGAGCAGTACTTC. Translating it yields CASSEGEQSSYEQYF.

The rearrangement joins TRBV29-1 to TRBJ1-1; 7 bases agree with TRBD1. This CDR3 region has 16 residues. CDR1 and CDR2 (germline): SQVTM, ANQGSEA. The ends lost 5 bases at V and 0 bases at J; junction bases unmatched: 12. DNA for the CDR3: TGCAGCGTTCGCTGGGACAGTCTACTATTGAACACTGAAGCTTTCTTT. This translates into CSVRWDSLLLNTEAFF. Full variable domain (remainder filled in from reference TRBV29-1 and TRBJ1-1): SAVISQKPSRDICQRGTSLTIQCQVDSQVTMMFWYRQQPGQSLTLIATANQGSEATYESGFVIDKFPISRPNLTFSTLTVSNMSPEDSSIYLCSVRWDSLLLNTEAFFGQGTRLTVV.

This chain uses TRBV11-2 with TRBJ2-1; possible D gene TRBD2, 6 bases. V was pared by 1 base and J by 9 bases, with 10 bases between. Germline CDR1 and CDR2: SGHAT and FQNNGV. The CDR3 sequence is 13 residues long. CDR3 residues: CASSLGLAAEQFF. CDR3 nucleotides: TGTGCCAGCAGCTTAGGTTTAGCGGCTGAGCAGTTCTTC.

The gene calls are TRBV19 and TRBJ1-1, with TRBD1 matching 8 bases. The CDR3 length is 15 residues. CDR1 is LNHDA, CDR2 SQIVND, per germline (reference sequence). Trimming cost V 1 base and J 3 bases; bases outside gene matches: 4. The CDR3: CASSIGTGTYTEAFF. The CDR3 DNA sequence: TGTGCCAGTAGTATAGGGACAGGGACGTACACTGAAGCTTTCTTT.

This clonotype was seen a handful of times. The CDR3 loop reads CASSYMAGTSYEQYF. The CDR3 DNA reads TGTGCCAGCAGCTACATGGCGGGGACCTCCTACGAGCAGTACTTC. The chain couples TRBV11-2 to TRBJ2-7; possibly TRBD2 for D (6 bases). V was shortened by 4 bases and J by 0 bases, with 13 bases between the two germline ends. This CDR3 contains 15 residues. CDR1 and CDR2 from the germline V gene are SGHAT and FQNNGV.

In this sample, this clonotype turned up once. Because it lacks the conserved phenylalanine or tryptophan at the end, this CDR3 is likely a read error. The genes are TRBV6-2 or TRBV6-3 and TRBJ1-2; 7 nucleotides agree with TRBD1. Germline V gene data show CDR1 as MNHEY and CDR2 as SVGEGT. The CDR3 length is 18 residues. J lost 2 bases, V lost 0 bases, and 12 bases had no gene match. CDR3 amino acids: CASSYSNAVGQKNYGYTL. As DNA, the CDR3 is TGTGCCAGCAGTTACTCGAACGCCGTGGGACAGAAGAACTATGGCTACACCCTC.

J is TRBJ2-3 and V is TRBV20-1, with D possibly matching TRBD2 (6 bases). Germline-derived CDR1 and CDR2 are DFQATT and SNEGSKA (reference sequence). The V gene lost 1 base and the J gene lost 0 bases, with 23 bases spanning the gap. CDR3 length equals 19 residues. The CDR3 sequence is CSARGPAEGQASSTDTQYF. CDR3 nucleotide sequence: TGCAGTGCTAGAGGTCCCGCGGAGGGGCAAGCTAGCAGCACAGATACGCAGTATTTT.

The chain recombines TRBV6-5 with TRBJ2-2; 8 bases line up with TRBD2. J gave up 0 bases and V 3 bases, and 3 bases lay outside the gene matches. This CDR3 region has 16 residues. CDR1 MNHEY and CDR2 SVGAGI come from the germline V gene. The CDR3 region has the DNA TGTGCCAGCAGTTATGCAGCGGGGGCGAACACCGGGGAGCTGTTTTTT. This codes for CASSYAAGANTGELFF.

This clonotype was counted at least ten times. CDR3 amino acids: CAISELLAYEQYF. The DNA of the CDR3 is TGTGCCATCAGTGAGTTGTTAGCGTACGAGCAGTACTTC. The chain is built from TRBV10-3 and TRBJ2-7, with a tentative D call TRBD2 (5 bases). The CDR3 spans 13 residues. Germline lookup yields CDR1 ENHRY and CDR2 SYGVKD. V shed 1 base and J shed 4 bases, with 8 bases lying between them.

This clonotype showed up many times. The chain is built from TRBV9 and TRBJ2-7, with 7 bases matching TRBD2. Germline-derived CDR1 and CDR2 are SGDLS and YYNGEE. There are 16 residues in the CDR3. V was pared by 3 bases and J by 0 bases, with 9 bases of the junction left unmatched. The CDR3 reads CASSARVGGSSYEQYF. DNA for the CDR3: TGTGCCAGCAGCGCCAGGGTGGGGGGGAGCTCCTACGAGCAGTACTTC.

This clonotype has a count of ten or more. The V gene is TRBV20-1, the J gene TRBJ2-1; tentative D call: TRBD2 (5 bases). The CDR3 has 16 residues. The V gene's germline CDR1 is DFQATT and CDR2 SNEGSKA (reference sequence). The germline V and J ends were trimmed by 1 base and 0 bases, with 13 bases remaining between them. CDR3 residues: CSARVAGGSSYNEQFF. The CDR3 DNA follows: TGCAGTGCTAGAGTTGCGGGCGGTAGCTCCTACAATGAGCAGTTCTTC.

This clonotype showed up just a few times. The chain employs TRBV7-8 and TRBJ2-1; D call uncertain. Trimming cost V 4 bases and J 3 bases, with 16 bases left between them. CDR1 SGHVS and CDR2 FQNEAQ come from the germline V gene. CDR3 length: 16 amino acids. CDR3 in amino acids: CASSSEPHNSYNEQFF. The DNA for the CDR3 is TGTGCCAGCAGCTCGGAACCCCATAATAGCTACAATGAGCAGTTCTTC.

This clonotype was picked up many times. The V call is TRBV19, the J call TRBJ1-5, with 8 bases lining up with TRBD1. The CDR3 is 15 amino acids. Per germline, CDR1 LNHDA and CDR2 SQIVND (reference sequence). V lost 6 bases to trimming and J lost 0 bases; unmatched junction nucleotides: 4. The CDR3: CASSSDRGSNQPQHF. The CDR3 coding sequence is TGTGCCAGTAGCAGCGACAGGGGTAGCAATCAGCCCCAGCATTTT.